This TCR beta chain was retrieved from a study of Graves' ophthalmopathy and Graves' hyperthyroidism. This clonotype was recorded at least ten times. V dropped 3 bases and J dropped 1; count of bases not matched to a gene: 8. The CDR3 is 17 amino acids. Germline V gene data show CDR1 as SGDLS and CDR2 as YYNGEE. RNA transcripts served as template for amplifying TCR beta CDR3 sequences. HTBI primers were used in a first-round RT-PCR, which preceded a second-round multiplex PCR. TCRdb re-derived calls from the multiplex PCR reads in MiXCR, one entry per CDR3 protein. The table shows about 220,000 distinct CDR3 sequences, with around a fifth occurring only once.

This sequence joins TRBV9 and TRBJ2-5; 11 bases are a match to TRBD2. The sequenced sample consisted of peripheral blood. The TCR sequence derives from a woman between 50 and 59 years old with Graves' ophthalmopathy. The CDR3 protein is CASSDPILAGGQETQYF. Here the CDR3 DNA reads TGTGCCAGCAGCGACCCCATCCTAGCGGGAGGCCAAGAGACCCAGTACTTC.